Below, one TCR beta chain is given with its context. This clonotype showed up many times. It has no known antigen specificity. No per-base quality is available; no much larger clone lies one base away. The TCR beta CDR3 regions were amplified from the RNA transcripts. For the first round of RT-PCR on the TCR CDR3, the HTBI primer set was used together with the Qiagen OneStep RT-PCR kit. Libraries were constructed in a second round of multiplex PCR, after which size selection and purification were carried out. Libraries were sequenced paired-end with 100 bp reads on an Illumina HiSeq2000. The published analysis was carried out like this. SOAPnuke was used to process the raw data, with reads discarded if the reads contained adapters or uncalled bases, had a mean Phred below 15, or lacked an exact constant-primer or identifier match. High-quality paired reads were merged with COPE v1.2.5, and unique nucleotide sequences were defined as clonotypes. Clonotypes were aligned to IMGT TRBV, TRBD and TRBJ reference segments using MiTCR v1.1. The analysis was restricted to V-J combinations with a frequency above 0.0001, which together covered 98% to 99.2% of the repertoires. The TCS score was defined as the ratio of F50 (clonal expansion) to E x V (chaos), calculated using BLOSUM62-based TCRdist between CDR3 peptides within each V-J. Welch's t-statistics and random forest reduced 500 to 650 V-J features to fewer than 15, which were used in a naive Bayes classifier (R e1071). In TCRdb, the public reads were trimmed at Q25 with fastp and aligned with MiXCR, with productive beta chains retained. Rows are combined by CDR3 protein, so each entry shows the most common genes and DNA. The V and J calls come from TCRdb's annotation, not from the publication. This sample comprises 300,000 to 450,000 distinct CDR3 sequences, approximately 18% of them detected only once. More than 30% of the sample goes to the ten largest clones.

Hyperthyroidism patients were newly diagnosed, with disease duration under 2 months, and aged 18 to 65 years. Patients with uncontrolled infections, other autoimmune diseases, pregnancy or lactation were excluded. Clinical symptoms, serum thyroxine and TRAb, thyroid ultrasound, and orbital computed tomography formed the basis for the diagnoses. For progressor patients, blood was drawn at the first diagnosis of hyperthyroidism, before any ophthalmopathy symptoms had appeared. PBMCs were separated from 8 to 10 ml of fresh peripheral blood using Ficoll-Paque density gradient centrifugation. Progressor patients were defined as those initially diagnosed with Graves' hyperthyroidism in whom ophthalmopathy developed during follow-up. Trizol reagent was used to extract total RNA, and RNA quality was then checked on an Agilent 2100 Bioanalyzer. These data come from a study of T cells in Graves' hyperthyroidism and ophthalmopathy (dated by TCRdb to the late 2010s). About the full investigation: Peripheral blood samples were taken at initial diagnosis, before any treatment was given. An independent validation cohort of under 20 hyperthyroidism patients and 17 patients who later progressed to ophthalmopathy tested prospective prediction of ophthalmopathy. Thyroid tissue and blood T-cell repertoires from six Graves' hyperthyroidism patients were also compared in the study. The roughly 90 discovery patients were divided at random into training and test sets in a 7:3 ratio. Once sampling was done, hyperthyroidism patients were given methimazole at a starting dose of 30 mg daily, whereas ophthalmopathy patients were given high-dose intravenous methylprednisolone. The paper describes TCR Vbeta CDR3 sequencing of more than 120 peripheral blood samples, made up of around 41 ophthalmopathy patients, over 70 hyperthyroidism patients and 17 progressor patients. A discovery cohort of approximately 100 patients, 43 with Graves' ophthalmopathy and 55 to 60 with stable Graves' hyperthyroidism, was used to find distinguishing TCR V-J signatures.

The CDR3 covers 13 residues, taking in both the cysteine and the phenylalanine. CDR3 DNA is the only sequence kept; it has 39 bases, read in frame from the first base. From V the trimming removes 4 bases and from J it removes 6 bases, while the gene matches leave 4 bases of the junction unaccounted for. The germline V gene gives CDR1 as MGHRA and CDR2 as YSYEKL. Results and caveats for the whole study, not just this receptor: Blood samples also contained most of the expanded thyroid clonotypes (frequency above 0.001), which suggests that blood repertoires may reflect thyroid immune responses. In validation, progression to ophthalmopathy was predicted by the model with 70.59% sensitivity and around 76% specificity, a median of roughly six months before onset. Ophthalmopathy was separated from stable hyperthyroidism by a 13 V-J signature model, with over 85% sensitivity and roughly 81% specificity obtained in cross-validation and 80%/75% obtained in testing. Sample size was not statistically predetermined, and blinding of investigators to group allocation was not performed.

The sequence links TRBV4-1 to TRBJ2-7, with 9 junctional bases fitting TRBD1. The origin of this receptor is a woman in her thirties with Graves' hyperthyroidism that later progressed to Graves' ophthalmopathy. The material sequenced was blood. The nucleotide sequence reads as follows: TGCGCCAGCAGCCCGGGACAGGGAGGCGAGCAGTACTTC. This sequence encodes CASSPGQGGEQYF.